This TCR beta chain was sequenced for a study of beta chain features in type 1 diabetes. Study outcomes and limitations: Researchers reported that naive, central memory and Treg TCRB repertoires appeared more similar in patients than in healthy donors. For type 1 diabetes patients, VDJ junctions showed fewer insertions and more deletions.

On this clone itself: Its antigen is unidentified.

A single heparinised blood sample, averaging about 120 mL, was obtained per donor. CD4+ naive, central memory, regulatory and stem cell-like memory subsets were isolated by sorting on CD45RO/CCR7/CD25/CD127/CD95/CD27. Expressed TCRB transcripts were sequenced after all isolated RNA was converted to cDNA. Assay: immunoSEQ multiplex PCR; the TCRdb copy retains only in-frame clones and omits some. The sample yields roughly 400,000 clones, around 13% seen once. The TCR was taken from a young man in good health. The sample comprised naive CD4+ T cells from blood.

The CDR3 spells CASSFPLAGREKQFF. The CDR3 nucleotides read TGTGCCAGCAGCTTCCCGCTAGCGGGAAGGGAGAAGCAGTTCTTC. This chain joins TRBV7-9 and TRBJ2-1, with TRBD2 identical over 9 bases. J was trimmed by 11 bases and V by 3 bases; bases with no gene match: 11. Germline lookup yields CDR1 SEHNR and CDR2 FQNEAQ (reference sequence). The CDR3 is made up of 15 amino acids.